This passage covers 28 T cell receptor beta chains from one sample sequenced in a study of T cell changes during pregnancy in multiple sclerosis. Sequenced by immunoSEQ multiplex PCR; TCRdb stores in-frame clones only, minus some. The table lists about 68,000 clones, 75% to 95% of them singletons. The sequenced sample was peripheral blood, obtained in the second trimester of pregnancy. The source of these receptors is a female donor with multiple sclerosis, enrolled in a pregnancy study.

A word on this clone: An end of the junction does not agree with germline; a read error may underlie this. V usage is TRBV7-7 and J usage is TRBJ2-7; D gene uncertain. Looked up from germline, CDR1 is SSHAT and CDR2 is FNYEAQ (reference sequence). This CDR3 is built from 15 residues. The CDR3 sequence: CASSLRYGYLYEQYF. The CDR3 DNA sequence: TGTGCTAGCAGCTTAAGGTACGGGTATCTCTACGAGCAGTACTTC.

The chain couples TRBV5-6 to TRBJ2-3, with a weak D call TRBD1 (6 bases). The ends were cut back, 2 bases at V and 4 bases at J, with 11 bases in the middle. Germline V gene data show CDR1 as SGHDT and CDR2 as YYEEEE. This CDR3 contains 14 residues. The CDR3 bases are TGTGCCAGCAGCTTATGGACAGCCGCAGATACGCAGTATTTT. The encoded protein is CASSLWTAADTQYF.

This clone appeared once. The chain recombines TRBV29-1 with TRBJ2-5; D is undetermined. The J call may be mistaken, given a closer DNA end match to TRBJ2-7. The CDR3 spans 11 residues. Germline V CDR1 and CDR2: SQVTM, ANQGSEA. CDR3 sequence: CSVETGYEQYF. CDR3 in DNA: TGCAGCGTTGAAACCGGGTACGAGCAGTACTTC.

The V gene is TRBV29-1, the J gene TRBJ2-3; maybe TRBD2 (6 bases). The ends were cut back, 2 bases at V and 4 bases at J, with 19 bases in the middle. Germline V gene sequence: CDR1 SQVTM, CDR2 ANQGSEA. This CDR3 has 16 residues. CDR3 amino acids: CSVEMGGAYTPDTQYF. CDR3 in DNA: TGCAGCGTTGAAATGGGCGGGGCTTACACACCAGATACGCAGTATTTT.

The chain recombines TRBV6-5 with TRBJ1-5, with D uncertain. The CDR3 consists of 13 residues. Germline V gene lookup returns CDR1 MNHEY and CDR2 SVGAGI. Trimming removed 0 bases at V and 5 bases at J, with 5 bases between. Written as DNA, the CDR3 is TGTGCCAGCAGTTACTCGAGGGATCAGCCCCAGCATTTT. It is translated as CASSYSRDQPQHF.

The chain links TRBV5-5 to TRBJ1-4; D gene uncertain. Germline V lookup: CDR1 SGHKS, CDR2 YYEKEE (reference sequence). The ends were cut back, 0 bases at V and 4 bases at J, with 10 bases in the middle. The CDR3 is 15 amino acids. CDR3 region: CASSLAPRSNEKLFF. The CDR3 region has the DNA TGTGCCAGCAGCTTGGCTCCACGGAGTAATGAAAAACTGTTTTTT.

Here the CDR3 DNA reads TGTGCCAGCGCGGATTGGGGGGAACTGTTTTTT. As protein: CASADWGELFF. The J gene is TRBJ1-4, the V gene TRBV6-5; maybe TRBD1 (5 bases). Germline CDR1 and CDR2: MNHEY and SVGAGI. The CDR3 has 11 amino acids. V lost 8 bases and J 12 bases, leaving 13 bases between the germline ends.

This clone was counted between two and nine times. The chain couples TRBV2 to TRBJ2-3; 12 positions match TRBD2. V lost 10 bases to trimming and J lost 2 bases; unmatched junction nucleotides: 13. CDR3 length: 17 amino acids. Germline CDR1 is SNHLY and CDR2 is FYNNEI. The CDR3 nucleotides are TGTGCCATTTCCCCCCCTAGACTAGCGGGGGCCACAGATACGCAGTATTTT. Protein: CAISPPRLAGATDTQYF.

J is TRBJ2-7 and V is TRBV7-2; 7 bases agree with TRBD1. Germline-derived CDR1 and CDR2 are SGHTA and FQGNSA. CDR3 length: 16 residues. V gave up 5 bases and J gave up 2 bases; unmatched junction bases: 12. CDR3 sequence: CASSPREAGGPYEQYF. The CDR3 DNA is TGTGCCAGCAGCCCCCGAGAAGCAGGGGGTCCCTACGAGCAGTACTTC.

The chain links TRBV30 to TRBJ1-6, with D perhaps matching TRBD1 (6 bases). Trimming shortened V by 0 bases and J by 13 bases, and 13 bases separated the two germline ends. CDR3 length: 13 residues. Germline V gene data show CDR1 as GTSNPN and CDR2 as SVGIG (reference sequence). CDR3 loop: CAWSVRQAKPLHF. DNA for the CDR3: TGTGCCTGGAGTGTACGACAGGCAAAGCCCCTCCACTTT.

The rearrangement uses TRBV6-5 and TRBJ2-5; D gene unclear. Per germline, CDR1 MNHEY and CDR2 SVGAGI. This CDR3 spans 11 amino acids. V was pared by 4 bases and J by 2 bases, with 2 bases between. The CDR3 coding sequence is TGTGCCAGCAGTTCTCAAGAGACCCAGTACTTC. It yields the protein CASSSQETQYF.

This chain connects TRBV6-4 to TRBJ2-2; D ambiguous. This CDR3 contains 13 residues. Trimming removed 7 bases from V and 1 base from J, with 7 bases in between. Germline V gives CDR1 MRHNA, CDR2 SNTAGT. The DNA of the CDR3 is TGTGCCAGCACAGGCCGGAACACCGGGGAGCTGTTTTTT. Translated: CASTGRNTGELFF.

The chain is built from TRBV7-2 and TRBJ2-3, with 8 bases identical to TRBD2. Germline CDR1 is SGHTA and CDR2 is FQGNSA. The junction had 7 bases not matched to a gene; V was cut back by 5 bases and J by 6 bases. CDR3 length: 14 residues. The CDR3 sequence is CASSRGGGGDTQYF. CDR3 in DNA: TGTGCCAGCAGCCGCGGGGGCGGGGGGGATACGCAGTATTTT.

V and J are TRBV19 and TRBJ1-2; D uncertain. Trimming cost V 2 bases and J 7 bases, with 5 bases left between them. Germline V lookup: CDR1 LNHDA, CDR2 SQIVND (reference sequence). There are 11 residues in the CDR3. The CDR3 DNA follows: TGTGCCAGTAGTATACTCGGTGGCTACACCTTC. It is translated as CASSILGGYTF. Full variable domain (outside the CDR3, taken from reference TRBV19 and TRBJ1-2): DGGITQSPKYLFRKEGQNVTLSCEQNLNHDAMYWYRQDPGQGLRLIYYSQIVNDFQKGDIAEGYSVSREKKESFPLTVTSAQKNPTAFYLCASSILGGYTFGSGTRLTVV.

This chain uses TRBV10-3 with TRBJ2-7; 7 bases agree with TRBD2. The CDR3 is 14 amino acids. CDR1 ENHRY and CDR2 SYGVKD come from the germline V gene. V trimming: 1 base; J trimming: 3 bases; junction bases outside the gene matches: 3. The CDR3 spells CAISEWGGNYEQYF. In DNA, the CDR3 is TGTGCCATCAGTGAGTGGGGGGGGAACTACGAGCAGTACTTC.

This clone was seen more than once but under ten times. The rearrangement links TRBV6-5 to TRBJ1-1; TRBD1 aligns across 8 bases. Germline loops: CDR1 MNHEY, CDR2 SVGAGI. After removal of 2 bases from V and 1 base from J, the junction contained 3 bases not matched to a gene. The CDR3 is 15 amino acids. The CDR3 here is CASSYNRGANTEAFF. The CDR3 region has the DNA TGTGCCAGCAGTTACAACAGGGGGGCGAACACTGAAGCTTTCTTT.

The chain links TRBV12-5 to TRBJ2-1; 7 nucleotides line up with TRBD1. Germline lookup yields CDR1 LGHNT and CDR2 FRNRAP. The J segment lost 4 bases and the V segment lost 9 bases, leaving 12 bases of the junction unmatched. The CDR3 runs 15 residues. CDR3 protein: CASCKPGQSYNEQFF. CDR3 nucleotides: TGTGCTAGCTGTAAGCCGGGACAGAGTTACAATGAGCAGTTCTTC.

This clone was seen only a few times. This chain links TRBV6-1 with TRBJ2-5; 8 positions agree with TRBD1. CDR1 is MNHNS and CDR2 is SASEGT in the germline V gene. V gave up 4 bases and J gave up 5 bases; unmatched junction bases: 9. The CDR3 spans 15 residues. CDR3: CASSVGAGGAETQYF. The CDR3, as DNA: TGTGCCAGCAGTGTGGGAGCAGGGGGCGCTGAGACCCAGTACTTC.

The rearrangement joins TRBV29-1 to TRBJ1-3, with no clear D. This CDR3 region has 14 residues. CDR1 and CDR2 from the germline V gene are SQVTM and ANQGSEA. Trimming left V 5 bases short and J 0 bases short, with 11 bases between. CDR3 bases: TGCAGCGTTCCCTCGGGGATCTCTGGAAACACCATATATTTT. This translates into CSVPSGISGNTIYF.

V and J are TRBV30 and TRBJ2-3, with 7 nucleotides matching TRBD2. Losses at the gene ends were 0 bases for V and 2 bases for J; bases not matched to a gene: 8. Germline V gene sequence: CDR1 GTSNPN, CDR2 SVGIG (reference sequence). The CDR3 loop spans 16 amino acids. For the CDR3, the DNA is TGTGCCTGGAGTGTCGGGGGGAACCCCCTCACAGATACGCAGTATTTT. It encodes CAWSVGGNPLTDTQYF.

This chain joins TRBV5-5 and TRBJ2-7, with 8 bases that match TRBD2. The CDR3 has 16 amino acids. V lost 4 bases and J lost 2; bases outside the gene matches: 11. The germline V gene has CDR1 SGHKS and CDR2 YYEKEE (reference sequence). The CDR3 coding sequence is TGTGCCAGCAGCCCAACCCGGGGACTAGGAACCTACGAGCAGTACTTC. Translating gives CASSPTRGLGTYEQYF.

The rearrangement links TRBV5-4 to TRBJ2-7; no definite D call. The germline CDR1 and CDR2 sequences are SGHNT and YYREEE (reference sequence). V was clipped by 0 bases and J by 4 bases, with 5 bases between them. The CDR3 has 12 residues. CDR3 protein: CASSLDGYEQYF. CDR3 nucleotides: TGTGCCAGCAGCTTGGACGGTTACGAGCAGTACTTC.

J is TRBJ2-2 and V is TRBV4-2, with a weak D call TRBD2 (6 bases). V lost 2 bases to trimming and J lost 0 bases, with 13 bases between them. There are 17 residues in the CDR3. CDR1 is LGHNA and CDR2 is YNFKEQ in the germline V gene. The CDR3 DNA is TGTGCCAGCAGCCAAAGACCCGGCGGGACGAACACCGGGGAGCTGTTTTTT. This translates into CASSQRPGGTNTGELFF.

The rearrangement joins TRBV6-5 to TRBJ1-2; TRBD1 matches at 8 bases. This CDR3 has 13 residues. Germline V CDR1 and CDR2: MNHEY, SVGAGI. After removal of 5 bases from V and 5 bases from J, the junction contained 4 bases not matched to a gene. The CDR3 sequence is CASSGQGMYGYTF. CDR3 in DNA: TGTGCCAGCAGTGGACAGGGAATGTATGGCTACACCTTC.

V gene TRBV19 combines with J gene TRBJ2-2, with 12 bases fitting TRBD2. The CDR3 extends over 17 amino acids. Germline trimming cut 5 bases from V and 6 bases from J; bases unmatched to any gene: 10. In germline, CDR1 is LNHDA, CDR2 SQIVND (reference sequence). The CDR3 sequence: CASSPTFLAGGPGELFF. The DNA of the CDR3 is TGTGCCAGTAGTCCTACCTTCCTAGCGGGGGGGCCCGGGGAGCTGTTTTTT.

The J gene is TRBJ2-2, the V gene TRBV9; the match to TRBD2 covers 11 bases. CDR1 and CDR2 (germline): SGDLS, YYNGEE. The CDR3 is 17 amino acids. The V gene end was trimmed by 4 bases and the J gene end by 3 bases; junction bases not matched to a gene: 8. This CDR3 is CASSPLAGGTDTGELFF. The DNA for the CDR3 is TGTGCCAGCAGCCCTCTAGCGGGGGGTACGGACACCGGGGAGCTGTTTTTT.

The chain links TRBV18 to TRBJ1-6, with TRBD1 as a possible D gene (5 bases). Germline CDR1 and CDR2: KGHSH and LQKENI. Trimming shortened V by 4 bases and J by 7 bases, and 11 bases separated the two germline ends. This CDR3 is built from 14 residues. The CDR3 DNA is TGTGCCAGCTCACTTTTAGGGGTAAATTCACCCCTCCACTTT. Amino acids: CASSLLGVNSPLHF.

CDR3 nucleotides: TGTGCCAGCAGCGCTGGCGGGACAGAGGATAACTATGGCTACACCTTC. Translated, it gives CASSAGGTEDNYGYTF. The chain recombines TRBV9 with TRBJ1-2; TRBD1 aligns across 7 bases. CDR1 SGDLS and CDR2 YYNGEE come from the germline V gene. Trimming at V came to 3 bases and at J to 1 base, leaving 9 bases not matched to a gene. The CDR3 has 16 residues.